This is a list of T cell receptor beta chains from one sample in a study of blood T cell repertoires in COVID-19. Sequencing was performed with immunoSEQ multiplex PCR; in TCRdb, only in-frame clones are kept and a portion is missing. The data hold 150,000 to 200,000 clones, with roughly 81% observed a single time. Source material: peripheral blood. The receptors shown here come from a woman aged 40 to 50 with COVID-19, enrolled during active disease. CDR3s include the opening cysteine and the closing phenylalanine or tryptophan. D genes are given only for firm matches. Only part of the rows carry a size: once, few, many, or a class if the clone is expanded.

v_gene: TRBV24-1
j_gene: TRBJ1-2
abundance: NA
d_gene: TRBD1
CDR3aa: CATSDWDSTNYGYTF
CDR3nt: TGTGCCACCAGTGATTGGGACAGCACTAACTATGGCTACACCTTC

v_gene: TRBV29-1
j_gene: TRBJ1-1
abundance: NA
d_gene: NA
CDR3aa: CSVGLKGGQTFF
CDR3nt: TGCAGCGTTGGGCTGAAGGGGGGGCAAACTTTCTTT

v_gene: TRBV12-3/TRBV12-4
j_gene: TRBJ2-7
abundance: NA
d_gene: TRBD1
CDR3aa: CASSVGQAYEQYF
CDR3nt: TGTGCCAGCAGTGTTGGACAGGCCTACGAGCAGTACTTC

v_gene: TRBV30
j_gene: TRBJ1-5
abundance: few
d_gene: TRBD1
CDR3aa: CAWSVRGGQGARSNQPQHF
CDR3nt: TGTGCCTGGAGTGTACGTGGGGGACAGGGGGCGCGAAGCAATCAGCCCCAGCATTTT

v_gene: TRBV6-4
j_gene: TRBJ2-2
abundance: NA
d_gene: NA
CDR3aa: CASSRGAETGELFF
CDR3nt: TGTGCCAGCAGTCGGGGGGCCGAGACCGGGGAGCTGTTTTTT

v_gene: TRBV7-2
j_gene: TRBJ1-2
abundance: NA
d_gene: NA
CDR3aa: CASSLVGGLDYGYTF
CDR3nt: TGTGCCAGCAGCTTAGTGGGGGGTCTTGACTATGGCTACACCTTC

v_gene: TRBV6-1
j_gene: TRBJ2-2
abundance: NA
d_gene: TRBD2
CDR3aa: CASSALAGVGTGELFF
CDR3nt: TGTGCCAGCAGTGCTCTAGCGGGGGTGGGCACCGGGGAGCTGTTTTTT

v_gene: TRBV29-1
j_gene: TRBJ2-3
abundance: NA
d_gene: NA
CDR3aa: CSVETGFGDTQYF
CDR3nt: TGCAGCGTTGAAACAGGCTTTGGTGATACGCAGTATTTT

v_gene: TRBV9
j_gene: TRBJ2-1
abundance: NA
d_gene: NA
CDR3aa: CASSVEDIRGHEQFF
CDR3nt: TGTGCCAGCAGCGTAGAGGACATAAGGGGCCATGAGCAGTTCTTC

v_gene: TRBV7-3
j_gene: TRBJ2-1
abundance: NA
d_gene: NA
CDR3aa: CASRKEAGHYNEQFF
CDR3nt: TGTGCCAGCAGAAAAGAGGCAGGACACTACAATGAGCAGTTCTTC

v_gene: TRBV7-6
j_gene: TRBJ1-2
abundance: NA
d_gene: NA
CDR3aa: CASSLGQSGANYGYTF
CDR3nt: TGTGCCAGCAGCTTAGGACAGAGTGGAGCTAACTATGGCTACACCTTC

v_gene: TRBV21-1
j_gene: TRBJ2-5
abundance: NA
d_gene: NA
CDR3aa: CASSKGSLPSQETQYF
CDR3nt: TGTGCCAGCAGCAAAGGGAGCCTTCCGAGCCAAGAGACCCAGTACTTC

v_gene: TRBV6-5
j_gene: TRBJ1-2
abundance: NA
d_gene: NA
CDR3aa: CASSYRQKGGYTF
CDR3nt: TGTGCCAGCAGTTACCGACAGAAGGGGGGCTACACCTTC

v_gene: TRBV30
j_gene: TRBJ1-5
abundance: NA
d_gene: NA
CDR3aa: CAVGTGLQPQHF
CDR3nt: TGTGCCGTCGGTACAGGTCTTCAGCCCCAGCATTTT

v_gene: TRBV11-2
j_gene: TRBJ2-1
abundance: NA
d_gene: NA
CDR3aa: CASSPLLQGVWNEQFF
CDR3nt: TGTGCCAGCAGCCCACTTCTCCAGGGCGTTTGGAATGAGCAGTTCTTC

v_gene: TRBV3-1/TRBV3-2
j_gene: TRBJ2-3
abundance: NA
d_gene: TRBD2
CDR3aa: CASRQRTSGLYTQYF
CDR3nt: TGTGCCAGCAGACAACGGACTAGCGGACTCTATACGCAGTATTTT

v_gene: TRBV7-9
j_gene: TRBJ1-6
abundance: few
d_gene: NA
CDR3aa: CASSLQGSPLHF
CDR3nt: TGTGCCAGCAGCTTACAGGGCTCACCCCTCCACTTT

v_gene: TRBV27
j_gene: TRBJ2-2
abundance: NA
d_gene: TRBD1
CDR3aa: CASSFEGRRGPSGELFF
CDR3nt: TGTGCCAGCAGTTTTGAAGGTCGTAGGGGGCCCTCCGGGGAGCTGTTTTTT

v_gene: TRBV11-2
j_gene: TRBJ2-3
abundance: once
d_gene: TRBD1
CDR3aa: CASSLVVGTGIDTQYF
CDR3nt: TGTGCCAGCAGCTTAGTGGTCGGGACAGGGATAGATACGCAGTATTTT

v_gene: TRBV24-1
j_gene: TRBJ1-2
abundance: NA
d_gene: NA
CDR3aa: CATQGPDYGYTF
CDR3nt: TGTGCCACCCAGGGTCCTGACTATGGCTACACCTTC

v_gene: TRBV18
j_gene: TRBJ1-3
abundance: NA
d_gene: TRBD1
CDR3aa: CASSSGGSGNTIYF
CDR3nt: TGTGCCAGCTCATCAGGGGGTTCTGGAAACACCATATATTTT

v_gene: TRBV10-3
j_gene: TRBJ2-7
abundance: NA
d_gene: NA
CDR3aa: CAISESIRAYEQYF
CDR3nt: TGTGCCATCAGTGAGTCGATCCGAGCCTACGAGCAGTACTTC

v_gene: TRBV4-2
j_gene: TRBJ2-7
abundance: NA
d_gene: TRBD2
CDR3aa: CASSQEPGLAGFEQYF
CDR3nt: TGTGCCAGCAGCCAAGAGCCGGGACTAGCGGGATTCGAGCAGTACTTC

v_gene: TRBV6-2/TRBV6-3
j_gene: TRBJ2-7
abundance: NA
d_gene: NA
CDR3aa: CASSYVREQYF
CDR3nt: TGTGCCAGCAGTTACGTGCGCGAGCAGTACTTC

v_gene: TRBV6-6
j_gene: TRBJ1-1
abundance: NA
d_gene: NA
CDR3aa: CASVGGINTEAFF
CDR3nt: TGTGCCAGCGTCGGGGGTATCAACACTGAAGCTTTCTTT